These 27 T cell receptor beta chains were all obtained from the same sample, sequenced in a study of regulatory T cells in long-lasting Graves disease. The time point is: newly diagnosed GD, antithyroid drugs for less than 3 months. From PBMCs, RNA was extracted and then used to make the TCR library. Construction of the TCR beta libraries employed iRepertoire HTBI primers in conjunction with Arm-PCR of CDR3 regions. TCRdb itself ran the multiplex PCR reads through MiXCR, one entry per CDR3 protein. The data contain about 460,000 distinct CDR3 sequences, around 13% of them singletons. These data also featured in a second study, about T cells in Graves' hyperthyroidism and ophthalmopathy.

The sample was peripheral blood mononuclear cells (PBMCs), taken at new diagnosis, from a patient treated with antithyroid drugs. The source of these receptors is a woman aged 50 to 60 with Graves disease.

This clonotype was counted only a few times. The V gene is TRBV5-1, the J gene TRBJ2-6; D remains unclear. Germline lookup yields CDR1 SGHRS and CDR2 YFSETQ. This CDR3 has 15 residues. V was shortened by 1 base and J by 4 bases, with 9 bases between the two germline ends. The CDR3 sequence is CASSLYGDGANVLTF. The CDR3 DNA sequence: TGCGCCAGCAGCTTGTATGGCGACGGGGCCAACGTCCTGACTTTC.

Only a few counts were recorded for this clonotype. A read error is possible here, since a much larger clone lies one base away. V and J are TRBV12-3 or TRBV12-4 and TRBJ1-1; D unresolved. CDR3 length: 13 amino acids. The CDR3 sequence: CASSFSWNTKAFF. In DNA, the CDR3 is TGTGCCAGCAGTTTCTCCTGGAACACTAAAGCTTTCTTT.

This clonotype appeared a few times. V is TRBV28 and J is TRBJ2-1; D tentatively fits TRBD1 or TRBD2 (7 bases each). The CDR3 sequence is 14 residues long. Germline V gene sequence: CDR1 MDHEN, CDR2 SYDVKM. Trimming removed 7 bases at V and 9 bases at J, with 19 bases between. Written as DNA, the CDR3 is TGTGCCAGCATCCCAACAGGGGAGGGCCGTGAGCAGTTCTTC. Its protein is CASIPTGEGREQFF.

This clonotype was seen at least ten times. The V gene is TRBV28, the J gene TRBJ2-1; 8 bases are a match to TRBD2. The CDR3 covers 14 residues. Germline lookup yields CDR1 MDHEN and CDR2 SYDVKM. V was clipped by 6 bases and J by 8 bases; unmatched bases: 9. The CDR3 nucleotides read TGTGCCAGCAGACCAGGGACTAGTGTATATGAGCAGTTCTTC. It encodes CASRPGTSVYEQFF.

Many counts were recorded for this clonotype. The chain joins TRBV11-2 to TRBJ2-5; D call uncertain. V dropped 3 bases and J dropped 4 bases, with 9 bases sitting between them. Germline CDR1 reads SGHAT; CDR2 reads FQNNGV. The CDR3 is 13 amino acids. As DNA, the CDR3 is TGTGCCAGCAGCTTCAAAGGGTCAGAGACCCAGTACTTC. Translation: CASSFKGSETQYF.

This chain links TRBV19 with TRBJ1-1, with D possibly matching TRBD1 (5 bases). Trimming left V 8 bases short and J 0 bases short, with 19 bases between. Germline lookup yields CDR1 LNHDA and CDR2 SQIVND (reference sequence). This CDR3 has 16 residues. The CDR3 sequence is CASHYTRQTMNTEAFF. CDR3 DNA: TGTGCCAGTCATTATACCCGACAGACCATGAACACTGAAGCTTTCTTT. Supplemented by reference TRBV19 and TRBJ1-1, the full variable domain reads DGGITQSPKYLFRKEGQNVTLSCEQNLNHDAMYWYRQDPGQGLRLIYYSQIVNDFQKGDIAEGYSVSREKKESFPLTVTSAQKNPTAFYLCASHYTRQTMNTEAFFGQGTRLTVV.

This clonotype was seen at least ten times. This sequence joins TRBV20-1 and TRBJ2-7; no definite D call. From germline, CDR1 is DFQATT and CDR2 SNEGSKA (reference sequence). CDR3 length: 14 residues. Trimming took 1 base from V and 0 from J, leaving 10 bases between them. The CDR3 DNA follows: TGCAGTGCTAGAGGCTATGCAGGCTCCTACGAGCAGTACTTC. This codes for CSARGYAGSYEQYF.

This chain uses TRBV6-5 with TRBJ2-7; D tentatively reads TRBD1 or TRBD2 (5 bases each). Germline V gene data show CDR1 as MNHEY and CDR2 as SVGAGI. The V end lost 0 bases, the J end lost 2 bases, and 11 bases lay between the germline ends. The length of the CDR3 is 15 residues. This chain's CDR3 is CASSYSSLGPYEQYF. CDR3 DNA sequence: TGTGCCAGCAGTTACTCGAGTCTGGGACCCTACGAGCAGTACTTC.

The chain couples TRBV7-2 to TRBJ2-3; D ambiguous. CDR3 size: 14 residues. With 0 bases removed from V and 0 bases from J, the gap between germline ends came to 4 bases. The germline CDR1 and CDR2 sequences are SGHTA and FQGNSA. The CDR3 spells CASSLATSTDTQYF. DNA of the CDR3: TGTGCCAGCAGCTTAGCGACTAGCACAGATACGCAGTATTTT.

This clonotype was recorded many times. One end of the junction does not line up with germline, which may come from a read error. This chain uses TRBV7-8 with TRBJ2-5, with unresolved D. Germline lookup yields CDR1 SGHVS and CDR2 FQNEAQ. The CDR3 sequence is 13 residues long. In DNA form, the CDR3 reads TGTGCCAGCAGCTTAGCGTTGGAGCGCCGTCGGAACTTC. This gives the protein CASSLALERRRNF.

This clonotype was seen ten or more times. V and J are TRBV27 and TRBJ2-7; TRBD2 aligns across 9 bases. The CDR3 has 15 amino acids. The germline V gene encodes CDR1 MNHEY and CDR2 SMNVEV (reference sequence). Trimming took 5 bases from V and 2 from J; bases not matched to a gene: 7. DNA for the CDR3: TGTGCCAGCAGTCCCCCGGCTAGCGGGACCTACGAGCAGTACTTC. It translates to CASSPPASGTYEQYF.

This clonotype has at least ten counts. The chain has TRBV7-6 and TRBJ2-5, with 8 bases that match TRBD2. The germline V gene encodes CDR1 SGHVS and CDR2 FNYEAQ. The CDR3 contains 16 residues. Losses at the gene ends were 1 base for V and 2 bases for J; bases not matched to a gene: 6. The CDR3 DNA sequence: TGTGCCAGCAGCTTAGTCAGCGGGAGAGAACAAGAGACCCAGTACTTC. Its translation is CASSLVSGREQETQYF.

This clonotype was seen only a few times. The conserved phenylalanine or tryptophan normally closing the CDR3 is absent here, so this likely arose from a read error. V is TRBV30 and J is TRBJ2-6, with D tentatively TRBD2 (5 bases). The V end lost 7 bases, the J end lost 3 bases, and 10 bases lay between the germline ends. The germline gives CDR1 GTSNPN, CDR2 SVGIG (reference sequence). This CDR3 region has 13 residues. Here the CDR3 reads CASEVGGANVLTL. The CDR3, as DNA: TGTGCCTCGGAGGTGGGTGGGGCCAACGTCCTGACTCTC.

This clonotype has ten or more counts. The rearrangement uses TRBV6-1 and TRBJ1-1; 12 nucleotides align to TRBD1. Looked up from germline, CDR1 is MNHNS and CDR2 is SASEGT. This CDR3 comprises 15 residues. The junction had 6 bases not matched to a gene; V was cut back by 6 bases and J by 4 bases. The CDR3 region has the DNA TGTGCCAGCAGGGGGGACAGGGGGCCCTCCACTGAAGCTTTCTTT. It specifies CASRGDRGPSTEAFF.

This clonotype was seen more than once but under ten times. The J gene is TRBJ1-3, the V gene TRBV28, with 11 nucleotides matching TRBD1. The ends lost 4 bases at V and 2 bases at J; junction bases unmatched: 4. Germline CDR1 reads MDHEN; CDR2 reads SYDVKM. This CDR3 is 16 amino acids long. In DNA form, the CDR3 reads TGTGCCAGCAGTTCCCCGGGACAGGGGGCTGGAAACACCATATATTTT. Its protein is CASSSPGQGAGNTIYF.

This clonotype was observed many times. The rearrangement links TRBV28 to TRBJ1-1; perhaps TRBD1 as D (5 bases). Trimming shortened V by 10 bases and J by 7 bases, and 13 bases separated the two germline ends. The V gene's germline CDR1 is MDHEN and CDR2 SYDVKM. The CDR3 has 11 residues. DNA for the CDR3: TGTGCCACCTTGGGGCCTTATGAAGCTTTCTTT. It yields the protein CATLGPYEAFF. The whole variable domain, remainder taken from reference TRBV28 and TRBJ1-1, is DVKVTQSSRYLVKRTGEKVFLECVQDMDHENMFWYRQDPGLGLRLIYFSYDVKMKEKGDIPEGYSVSREKKERFSLILESASTNQTSMYLCATLGPYEAFFGQGTRLTVV.

The table lists this clonotype with many counts. The chain is built from TRBV12-3 or TRBV12-4 and TRBJ2-2; D is ambiguous. The V end lost 3 bases, the J end lost 0 bases, and 5 bases lay between the germline ends. The CDR3 is 14 residues long. The CDR3 is CASSFLTNTGELFF. In nucleotides, the CDR3 is TGTGCCAGCAGTTTCCTGACGAACACCGGGGAGCTGTTTTTT.

This clonotype showed up many times. The genes are TRBV4-1 and TRBJ2-1; 10 positions match TRBD2. With 5 bases clipped from V and 4 bases from J, the junction kept 5 bases outside the gene matches. The CDR3 is made up of 15 amino acids. The V gene's germline CDR1 is MGHRA and CDR2 YSYEKL. Written as DNA, the CDR3 is TGCGCCAGCAGCAAACTAGCGGGAATATACAATGAGCAGTTCTTC. It codes for CASSKLAGIYNEQFF.

The chain links TRBV5-4 to TRBJ2-1, with TRBD2 identical over 9 bases. Germline CDR1 and CDR2: SGHNT and YYREEE (reference sequence). The V segment lost 4 bases and the J segment 10 bases; nucleotides outside the gene matches: 12. The CDR3 totals 15 residues. The CDR3 region is CASSLGLASTYEQFF. The CDR3 DNA sequence: TGTGCCAGCAGCCTCGGACTAGCGTCTACCTACGAGCAGTTCTTC.

A few counts support this clonotype. This may be a read error, as it is one base from a much larger clone. The V and J genes are TRBV12-3 or TRBV12-4 and TRBJ2-2; D gene uncertain. The CDR3 consists of 12 residues. The CDR3 DNA reads as TGTGCCAGCAGTCCGAACACCGAGGAGCTGTTTTTT. It codes for CASSPNTEELFF.

This clonotype showed up many times. The chain couples TRBV6-2 or TRBV6-3 to TRBJ1-5; 9 bases are a match to TRBD1. V was clipped by 6 bases and J by 4 bases; unmatched bases: 7. Germline lookup yields CDR1 MNHEY and CDR2 SVGEGT. CDR3 size: 15 residues. The CDR3, as DNA: TGTGCCAGCAGAGACCCCGACAGGGGGAATCAGCCCCAGCATTTT. Encoded protein: CASRDPDRGNQPQHF.

This clonotype was counted between two and nine times. V and J are TRBV6-2 or TRBV6-3 and TRBJ2-7; 11 bases match TRBD1. Germline values: CDR1 MNHEY, CDR2 SVGEGT. The CDR3 runs 16 residues. Trimming removed 2 bases from V and 3 bases from J; junction bases left unmatched: 6. The CDR3 is CASSYRVGTGGYEQYF. The CDR3 DNA reads as TGTGCCAGCAGTTACCGAGTCGGGACAGGGGGCTACGAGCAGTACTTC.

At least ten counts were recorded for this clonotype. The rearrangement links TRBV2 to TRBJ2-3; possible D gene TRBD2, 6 bases. V dropped 1 base and J dropped 1 base, with 9 bases sitting between them. From germline, CDR1 is SNHLY and CDR2 FYNNEI. This CDR3 comprises 15 residues. As DNA, the CDR3 is TGTGCCAGCAGTGAAGGGTCTAGCGGCACAGATACGCAGTATTTT. Its translation is CASSEGSSGTDTQYF.

This clonotype was recorded at least ten times. This chain links TRBV28 with TRBJ1-5; no clear D gene. Trimming left V 6 bases short and J 7 bases short, with 13 bases between. CDR1 is MDHEN, CDR2 SYDVKM, per germline. This CDR3 has 13 amino acids. This CDR3 reads CASSLRILQPQHF. As DNA, the CDR3 is TGTGCCAGCAGCTTGCGGATATTGCAGCCCCAGCATTTT. Based on the CDR3 plus reference TRBV28 and TRBJ1-5, the full variable domain is DVKVTQSSRYLVKRTGEKVFLECVQDMDHENMFWYRQDPGLGLRLIYFSYDVKMKEKGDIPEGYSVSREKKERFSLILESASTNQTSMYLCASSLRILQPQHFGDGTRLSIL.

This clonotype was recorded at least ten times. The chain has TRBV2 and TRBJ2-3; the D is unclear. The CDR3 spans 13 residues. Trimming removed 10 bases from V and 0 bases from J, with 11 bases in between. Per the germline V gene, CDR1 is SNHLY and CDR2 is FYNNEI. The CDR3 spells CAIERPSTDTQYF. The CDR3, as DNA: TGTGCCATCGAGCGCCCTAGCACAGATACGCAGTATTTT.

This clonotype was counted between two and nine times. The chain links TRBV19 to TRBJ1-1; D is perhaps TRBD1 (6 bases). V dropped 5 bases and J dropped 3 bases, with 13 bases sitting between them. CDR1 LNHDA and CDR2 SQIVND come from the germline V gene (reference sequence). The CDR3 runs to 14 residues. CDR3 bases: TGTGCCAGTAGTGGACCCCGGACAGACACTGAAGCTTTCTTT. Its protein product is CASSGPRTDTEAFF. The whole variable domain, filled in from reference TRBV19 and TRBJ1-1, reads DGGITQSPKYLFRKEGQNVTLSCEQNLNHDAMYWYRQDPGQGLRLIYYSQIVNDFQKGDIAEGYSVSREKKESFPLTVTSAQKNPTAFYLCASSGPRTDTEAFFGQGTRLTVV.

This clonotype appeared many times. The chain combines TRBV5-1 with TRBJ2-1; 7 positions match TRBD1. The ends lost 4 bases at V and 9 bases at J; junction bases unmatched: 7. The CDR3 has 13 residues. Germline CDR1 reads SGHRS; CDR2 reads YFSETQ. CDR3 sequence: CASSPTGITEQFF. In DNA, the CDR3 is TGCGCCAGCAGCCCGACAGGGATTACTGAGCAGTTCTTC.